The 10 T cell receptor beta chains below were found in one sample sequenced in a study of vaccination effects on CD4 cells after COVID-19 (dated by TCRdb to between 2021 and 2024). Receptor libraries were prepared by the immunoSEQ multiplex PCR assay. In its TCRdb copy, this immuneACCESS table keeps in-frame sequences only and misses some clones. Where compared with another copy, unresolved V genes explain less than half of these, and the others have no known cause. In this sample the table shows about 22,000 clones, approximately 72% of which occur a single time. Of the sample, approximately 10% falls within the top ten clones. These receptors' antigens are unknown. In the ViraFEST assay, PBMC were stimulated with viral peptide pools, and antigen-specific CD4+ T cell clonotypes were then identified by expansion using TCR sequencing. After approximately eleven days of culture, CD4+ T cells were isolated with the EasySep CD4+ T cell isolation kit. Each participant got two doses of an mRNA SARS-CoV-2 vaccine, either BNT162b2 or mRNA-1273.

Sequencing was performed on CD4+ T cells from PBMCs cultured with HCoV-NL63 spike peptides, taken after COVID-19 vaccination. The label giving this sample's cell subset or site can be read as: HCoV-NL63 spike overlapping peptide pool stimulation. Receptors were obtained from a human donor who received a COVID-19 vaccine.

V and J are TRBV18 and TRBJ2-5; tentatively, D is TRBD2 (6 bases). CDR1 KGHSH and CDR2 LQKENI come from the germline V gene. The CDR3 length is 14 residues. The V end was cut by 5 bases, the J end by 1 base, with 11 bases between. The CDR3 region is CASSAGLSQETQYF. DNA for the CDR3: TGTGCCAGCTCAGCGGGACTTTCCCAAGAGACCCAGTACTTC.

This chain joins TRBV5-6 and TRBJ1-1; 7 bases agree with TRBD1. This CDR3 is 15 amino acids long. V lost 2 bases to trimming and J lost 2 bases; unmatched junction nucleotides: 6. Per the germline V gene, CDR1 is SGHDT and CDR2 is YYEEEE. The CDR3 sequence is CASSFPDRVNTEAFF. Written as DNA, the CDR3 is TGTGCCAGCAGCTTTCCCGACAGGGTTAACACTGAAGCTTTCTTT.

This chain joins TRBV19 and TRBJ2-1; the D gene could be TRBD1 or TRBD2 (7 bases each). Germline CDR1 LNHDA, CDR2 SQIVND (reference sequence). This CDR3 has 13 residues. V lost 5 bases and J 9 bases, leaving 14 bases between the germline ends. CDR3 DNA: TGTGCCAGTAGTCGCGCAGGGGGGGGTGAGCAGTTCTTC. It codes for CASSRAGGGEQFF. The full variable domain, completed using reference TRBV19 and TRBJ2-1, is DGGITQSPKYLFRKEGQNVTLSCEQNLNHDAMYWYRQDPGQGLRLIYYSQIVNDFQKGDIAEGYSVSREKKESFPLTVTSAQKNPTAFYLCASSRAGGGEQFFGPGTRLTVL.

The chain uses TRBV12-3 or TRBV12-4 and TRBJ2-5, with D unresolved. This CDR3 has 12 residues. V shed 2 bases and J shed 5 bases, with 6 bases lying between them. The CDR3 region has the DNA TGTGCCAGCAGTTTATCACAGGAGACCCAGTACTTC. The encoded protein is CASSLSQETQYF.

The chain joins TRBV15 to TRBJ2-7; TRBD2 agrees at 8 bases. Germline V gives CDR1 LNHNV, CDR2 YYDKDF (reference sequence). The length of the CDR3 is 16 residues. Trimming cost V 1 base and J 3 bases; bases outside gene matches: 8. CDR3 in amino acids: CATSRGWRGAGYEQYF. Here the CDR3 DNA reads TGTGCCACCAGCAGAGGATGGCGGGGGGCGGGCTACGAGCAGTACTTC.

As DNA, the CDR3 is TGTGCCAGCAGCAGCCAGGAGAGACGACAGGCCCTTAGGGATTACGAGCAGTACTTC. Translation gives CASSSQERRQALRDYEQYF. The V call is TRBV11-2, the J call TRBJ2-7; a weak D match, TRBD1 (6 bases). The length of the CDR3 is 19 residues. Trimming stripped 5 bases from V and 4 bases from J, with 30 bases between. Germline loops: CDR1 SGHAT, CDR2 FQNNGV.

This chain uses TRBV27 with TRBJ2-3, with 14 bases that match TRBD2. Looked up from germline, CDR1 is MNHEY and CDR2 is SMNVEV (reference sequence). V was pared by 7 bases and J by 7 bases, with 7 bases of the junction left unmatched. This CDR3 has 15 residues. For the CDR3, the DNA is TGTGCCAGCACCGTGGGGACTAGCGGGAGAAATACGCAGTATTTT. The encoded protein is CASTVGTSGRNTQYF.

CDR3 sequence reads: CASSKGQGAYEQYF. CDR3 in DNA: TGTGCCAGCAGTAAGGGCCAGGGGGCCTACGAGCAGTACTTC. V and J are TRBV3-1 (or the pseudogene TRBV3-2) and TRBJ2-7; 7 positions match TRBD1. The V segment lost 6 bases and the J segment 2 bases; nucleotides outside the gene matches: 7. Germline CDR1 is LGHDT and CDR2 is YNNKEL (reference sequence). This CDR3 region has 14 residues.

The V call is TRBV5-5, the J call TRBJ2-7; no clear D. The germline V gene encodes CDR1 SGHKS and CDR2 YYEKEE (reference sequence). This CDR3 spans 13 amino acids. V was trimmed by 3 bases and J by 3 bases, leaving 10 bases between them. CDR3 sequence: CASSSRPDYEQYF. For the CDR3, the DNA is TGTGCCAGCAGCTCCCGGCCAGACTACGAGCAGTACTTC.

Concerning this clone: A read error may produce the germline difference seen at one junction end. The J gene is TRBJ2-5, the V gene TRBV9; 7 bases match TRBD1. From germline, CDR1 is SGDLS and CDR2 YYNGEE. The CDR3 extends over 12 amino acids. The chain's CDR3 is CASKGAGETQYF. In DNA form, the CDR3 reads TGTGCTAGCAAGGGGGCAGGGGAGACCCAGTACTTC.